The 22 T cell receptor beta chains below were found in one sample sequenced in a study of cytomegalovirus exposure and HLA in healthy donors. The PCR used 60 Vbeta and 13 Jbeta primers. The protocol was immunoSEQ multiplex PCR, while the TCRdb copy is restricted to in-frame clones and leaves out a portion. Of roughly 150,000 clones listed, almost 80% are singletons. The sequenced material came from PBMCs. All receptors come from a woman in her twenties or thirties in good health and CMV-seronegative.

CDR3 bases: TGTGCCAGCAGGGCAATAAGTTCGCAGTTGAACACTGAAGCTTTCTTT. Its protein is CASRAISSQLNTEAFF. V gene TRBV27 combines with J gene TRBJ1-1; the D is unclear. The germline V and J ends were trimmed by 6 bases and 0 bases, with 17 bases remaining between them. This CDR3 comprises 16 residues. Germline V gene sequence: CDR1 MNHEY, CDR2 SMNVEV (reference sequence).

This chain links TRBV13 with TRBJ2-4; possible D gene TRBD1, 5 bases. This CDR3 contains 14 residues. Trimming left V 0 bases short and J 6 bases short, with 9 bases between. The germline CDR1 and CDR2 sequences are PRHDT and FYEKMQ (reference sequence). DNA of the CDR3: TGTGCCAGCAGCTTAGGTCGACAGCCAAACATTCAGTACTTC. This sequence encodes CASSLGRQPNIQYF. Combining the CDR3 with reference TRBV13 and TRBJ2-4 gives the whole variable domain AAGVIQSPRHLIKEKRETATLKCYPIPRHDTVYWYQQGPGQDPQFLISFYEKMQSDKGSIPDRFSAQQFSDYHSELNMSSLELGDSALYFCASSLGRQPNIQYFGAGTRLSVL.

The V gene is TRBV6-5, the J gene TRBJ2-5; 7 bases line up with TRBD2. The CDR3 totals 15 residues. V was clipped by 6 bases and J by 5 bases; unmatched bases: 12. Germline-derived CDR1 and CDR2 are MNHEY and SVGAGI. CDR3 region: CASSPSGGGGETQYF. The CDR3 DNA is TGTGCCAGCAGCCCCTCGGGGGGAGGAGGGGAGACCCAGTACTTC.

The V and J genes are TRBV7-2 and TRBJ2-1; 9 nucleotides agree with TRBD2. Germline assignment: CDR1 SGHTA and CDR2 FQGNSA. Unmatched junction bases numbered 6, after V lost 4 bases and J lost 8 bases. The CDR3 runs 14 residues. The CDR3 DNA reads TGTGCCAGCAGCTCGGATAGCGGGGGCGATGAGCAGTTCTTC. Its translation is CASSSDSGGDEQFF.

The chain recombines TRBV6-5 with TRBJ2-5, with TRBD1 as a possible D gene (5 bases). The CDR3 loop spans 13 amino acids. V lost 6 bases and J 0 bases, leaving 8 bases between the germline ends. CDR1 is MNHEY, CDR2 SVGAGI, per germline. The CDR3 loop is CASSNRNQETQYF. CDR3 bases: TGTGCCAGCAGCAACAGGAACCAAGAGACCCAGTACTTC.

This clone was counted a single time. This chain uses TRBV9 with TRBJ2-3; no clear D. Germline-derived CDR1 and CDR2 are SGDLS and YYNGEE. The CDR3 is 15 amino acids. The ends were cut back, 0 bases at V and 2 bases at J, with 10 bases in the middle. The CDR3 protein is CASSVEIAHTDTQYF. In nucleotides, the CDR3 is TGTGCCAGCAGCGTAGAGATTGCACACACAGATACGCAGTATTTT.

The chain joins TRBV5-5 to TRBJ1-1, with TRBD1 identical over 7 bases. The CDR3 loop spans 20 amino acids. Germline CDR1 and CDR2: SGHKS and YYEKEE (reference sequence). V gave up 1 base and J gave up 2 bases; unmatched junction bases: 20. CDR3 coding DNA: TGTGCCAGCAGCTTGCGGCGAGCTGGCAGGGGGACTTGGCCTAACACTGAAGCTTTCTTT. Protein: CASSLRRAGRGTWPNTEAFF.

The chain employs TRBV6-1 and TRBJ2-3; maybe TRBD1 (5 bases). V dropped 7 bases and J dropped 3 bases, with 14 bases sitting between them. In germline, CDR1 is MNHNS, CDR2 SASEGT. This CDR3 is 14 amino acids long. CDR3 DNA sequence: TGTGCCAGCACCCCCAGGGTAACGACAGATACGCAGTATTTT. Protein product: CASTPRVTTDTQYF.

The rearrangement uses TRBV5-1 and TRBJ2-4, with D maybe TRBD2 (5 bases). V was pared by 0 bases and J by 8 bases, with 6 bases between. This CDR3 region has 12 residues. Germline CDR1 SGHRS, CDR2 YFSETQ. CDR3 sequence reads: CASSLGGDIQYF. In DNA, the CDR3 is TGCGCCAGCAGCTTGGGGGGAGACATTCAGTACTTC.

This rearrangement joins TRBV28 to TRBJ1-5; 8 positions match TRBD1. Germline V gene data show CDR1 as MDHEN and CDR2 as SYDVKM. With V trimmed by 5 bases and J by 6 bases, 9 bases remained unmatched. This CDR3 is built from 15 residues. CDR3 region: CASSPVGRGLQPQHF. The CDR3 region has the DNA TGTGCCAGCAGTCCCGTTGGCAGGGGGCTTCAGCCCCAGCATTTT.

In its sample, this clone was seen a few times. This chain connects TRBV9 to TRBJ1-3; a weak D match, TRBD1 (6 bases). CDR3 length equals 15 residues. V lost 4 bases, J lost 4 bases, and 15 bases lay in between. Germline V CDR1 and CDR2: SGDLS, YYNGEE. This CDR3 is CASSRLQGEGNTIYF. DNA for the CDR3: TGTGCCAGCAGCCGCCTACAGGGTGAAGGAAACACCATATATTTT.

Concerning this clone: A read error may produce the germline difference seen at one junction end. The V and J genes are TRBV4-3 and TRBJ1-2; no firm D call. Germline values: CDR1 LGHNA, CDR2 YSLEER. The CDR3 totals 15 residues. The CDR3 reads CASNQSFLSPYGYTF. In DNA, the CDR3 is TGCGCCAGCAACCAATCCTTCCTCAGTCCATATGGCTACACCTTC.

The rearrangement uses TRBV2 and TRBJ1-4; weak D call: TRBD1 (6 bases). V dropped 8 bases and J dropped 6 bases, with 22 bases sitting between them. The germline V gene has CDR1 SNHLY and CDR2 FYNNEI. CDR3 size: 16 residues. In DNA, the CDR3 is TGTGCCAGCTCCTTTGGAAGGGGGGGGGACGATGAAAAACTGTTTTTT. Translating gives CASSFGRGGDDEKLFF.

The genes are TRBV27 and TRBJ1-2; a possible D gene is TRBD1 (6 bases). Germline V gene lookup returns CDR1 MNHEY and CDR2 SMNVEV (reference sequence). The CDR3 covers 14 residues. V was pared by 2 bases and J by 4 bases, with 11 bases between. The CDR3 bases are TGTGCCAGCAGTTTAAGGGGACAAGTCTATGGCTACACCTTC. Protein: CASSLRGQVYGYTF.

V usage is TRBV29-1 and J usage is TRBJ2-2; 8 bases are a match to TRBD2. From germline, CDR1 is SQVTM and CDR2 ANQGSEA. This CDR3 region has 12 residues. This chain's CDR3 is CSSLAVRGELFF. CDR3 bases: TGCAGTTCACTAGCGGTCCGCGGGGAGCTGTTTTTT.

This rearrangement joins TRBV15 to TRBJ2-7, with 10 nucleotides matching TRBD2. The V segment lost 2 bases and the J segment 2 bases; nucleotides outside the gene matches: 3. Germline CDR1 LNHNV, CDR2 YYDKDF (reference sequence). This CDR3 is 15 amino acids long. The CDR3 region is CATSRSSGGAYEQYF. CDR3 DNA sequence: TGTGCCACCAGCAGATCAAGCGGGGGGGCCTACGAGCAGTACTTC.

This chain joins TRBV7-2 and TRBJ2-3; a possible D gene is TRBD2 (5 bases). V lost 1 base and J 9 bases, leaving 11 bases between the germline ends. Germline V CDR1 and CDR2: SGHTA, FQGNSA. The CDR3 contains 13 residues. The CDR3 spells CASSLGRGGTQYF. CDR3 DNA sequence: TGTGCCAGCAGCTTAGGGCGAGGAGGAACGCAGTATTTT.

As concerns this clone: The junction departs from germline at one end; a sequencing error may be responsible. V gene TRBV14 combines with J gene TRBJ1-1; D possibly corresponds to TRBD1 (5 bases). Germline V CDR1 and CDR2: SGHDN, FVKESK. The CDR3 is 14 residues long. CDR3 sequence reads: CASSQNRLNSEAFF. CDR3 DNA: TGTGCCAGCAGCCAAAACAGGCTGAACAGTGAAGCTTTCTTT.

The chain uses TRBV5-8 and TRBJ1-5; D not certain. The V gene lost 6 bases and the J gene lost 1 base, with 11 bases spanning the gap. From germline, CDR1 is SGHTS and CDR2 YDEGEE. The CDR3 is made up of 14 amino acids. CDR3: CASNFRSSNQPQHF. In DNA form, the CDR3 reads TGTGCCAGCAATTTCAGGTCCAGCAATCAGCCCCAGCATTTT.

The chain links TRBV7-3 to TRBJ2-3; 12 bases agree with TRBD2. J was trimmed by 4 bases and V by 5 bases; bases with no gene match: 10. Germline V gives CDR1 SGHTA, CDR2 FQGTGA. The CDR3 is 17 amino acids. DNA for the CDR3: TGTGCCAGCAGCATCCGGACTAGCGGGGTCGTTGCAGATACGCAGTATTTT. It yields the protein CASSIRTSGVVADTQYF.

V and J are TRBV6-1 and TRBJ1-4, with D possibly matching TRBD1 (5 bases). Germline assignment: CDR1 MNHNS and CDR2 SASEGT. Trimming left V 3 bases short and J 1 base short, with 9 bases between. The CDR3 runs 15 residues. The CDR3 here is CASSDPRETNEKLFF. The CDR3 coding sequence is TGTGCCAGCAGTGATCCCAGGGAAACTAATGAAAAACTGTTTTTT.

The CDR3 DNA reads TGTGCCAGCAGCTCGACAGGGCAGGAGGCAGCTTTCTTT. Its protein product is CASSSTGQEAAFF. The chain recombines TRBV7-9 with TRBJ1-1, with 7 positions matching TRBD1. Germline CDR1 reads SEHNR; CDR2 reads FQNEAQ (reference sequence). The CDR3 has 13 amino acids. J lost 10 bases, V lost 4 bases, and 9 bases had no gene match.